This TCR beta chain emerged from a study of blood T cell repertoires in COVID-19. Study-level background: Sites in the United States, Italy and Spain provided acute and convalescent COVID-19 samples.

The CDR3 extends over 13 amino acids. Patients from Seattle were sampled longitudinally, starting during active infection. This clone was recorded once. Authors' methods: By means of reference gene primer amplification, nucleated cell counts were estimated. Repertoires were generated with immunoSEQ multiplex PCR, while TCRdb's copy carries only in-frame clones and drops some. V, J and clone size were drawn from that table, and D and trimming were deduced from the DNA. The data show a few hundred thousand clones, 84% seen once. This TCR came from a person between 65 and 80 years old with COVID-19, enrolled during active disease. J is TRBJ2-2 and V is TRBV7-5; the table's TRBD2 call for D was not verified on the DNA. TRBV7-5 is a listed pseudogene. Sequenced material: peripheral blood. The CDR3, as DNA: TGTGTCAGAAGCACTTTCATGGCCGGGGAGCTGTTTTTT. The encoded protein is CVRSTFMAGELFF.